Below are 32 T cell receptor beta chains sequenced from a single sample in a study of neurological immune-mediated disorders. One entry per CDR3 protein, called by TCRdb with MiXCR from the 5' RACE reads. The sample lists about 27,000 distinct CDR3 sequences, 20% to 25% occurring once. The source material was PBMCs. The receptors shown here come from a woman aged 60 to 75 in good health.

This clonotype has a count of ten or more. The gene calls are TRBV15 and TRBJ2-3; the match to TRBD2 covers 10 bases. Trimming cost V 5 bases and J 5 bases; bases outside gene matches: 13. CDR1 is LNHNV and CDR2 is YYDKDF in the germline V gene (reference sequence). The CDR3 extends over 17 amino acids. CDR3 sequence reads: CATSGRPFLAGEDTQYF. CDR3 sequence (DNA): TGTGCCACCAGCGGGCGACCTTTCCTAGCGGGGGAAGATACGCAGTATTTT.

This clonotype has a count of ten or more. This chain uses TRBV7-2 with TRBJ2-5; TRBD1 agrees at 8 bases. V shed 4 bases and J 5 bases; nucleotides not matched to a gene: 9. The CDR3 is 15 amino acids. Per germline, CDR1 SGHTA and CDR2 FQGNSA. The CDR3 DNA reads as TGTGCCAGCAGCTCGAAACACAGGGGGGTGGAGACCCAGTACTTC. Protein product: CASSSKHRGVETQYF.

This clonotype was detected only a few times. The chain employs TRBV11-2 and TRBJ2-2; 10 nucleotides match TRBD2. This CDR3 comprises 18 residues. Germline assignment: CDR1 SGHAT and CDR2 FQNNGV. Trimming cost V 1 base and J 0 bases; bases outside gene matches: 5. CDR3 sequence reads: CASSLGSSGGTNTGELFF. The DNA for the CDR3 is TGTGCCAGCAGCTTAGGAAGTAGCGGGGGGACGAACACCGGGGAGCTGTTTTTT.

The rearrangement joins TRBV25-1 to TRBJ2-3; no reliable D call. This CDR3 comprises 13 residues. Trimming stripped 11 bases from V and 2 bases from J, with 14 bases between. Germline V gene sequence: CDR1 MGHDK, CDR2 SYGVNS. In DNA, the CDR3 is TGTGCCTCCAGCCAGCTCCACACAGATACGCAGTATTTT. The encoded protein is CASSQLHTDTQYF.

Ten or more counts support this clonotype. The chain is built from TRBV3-1 and TRBJ1-2; no firm D call. The CDR3 has 16 residues. CDR1 is LGHDT, CDR2 YNNKEL, per germline (reference sequence). Trimming took 2 bases from V and 2 from J, leaving 15 bases between them. The DNA of the CDR3 is TGTGCCAGCAGCCAATTATGGGCAGGAAACAACTATGGCTACACCTTC. Translation: CASSQLWAGNNYGYTF.

V and J are TRBV6-6 and TRBJ2-1; D unresolved. The V end lost 7 bases, the J end lost 0 bases, and 10 bases lay between the germline ends. CDR3 length: 14 amino acids. Germline CDR1 reads MNHNY; CDR2 reads SVGAGI (reference sequence). The CDR3 region has the DNA TGTGCCAGCACCGACGGTAGCTCCTACAATGAGCAGTTCTTC. Protein sequence: CASTDGSSYNEQFF.

This clonotype was counted at least ten times. The chain recombines TRBV6-5 with TRBJ1-5, with 8 bases fitting TRBD1. This CDR3 has 13 residues. V shed 8 bases, J shed 6 bases, and the junction held 6 bases outside the gene matches. Germline V gives CDR1 MNHEY, CDR2 SVGAGI. This CDR3 is CASSGGAGQPQHF. In DNA, the CDR3 is TGTGCCAGCTCAGGGGGCGCGGGTCAGCCCCAGCATTTT.

This clonotype came up many times. The rearrangement uses TRBV2 and TRBJ1-6; no clear D. V gave up 2 bases and J gave up 9 bases, with 11 bases separating them. Germline values: CDR1 SNHLY, CDR2 FYNNEI. This CDR3 contains 14 residues. CDR3 sequence reads: CASSELGVGSPLHF. The CDR3 DNA is TGTGCCAGCAGTGAACTGGGTGTGGGTTCACCCCTCCACTTT.

This clonotype was seen many times. The chain is built from TRBV3-1 and TRBJ2-7; D is possibly TRBD2 (5 bases). CDR1 and CDR2 (germline): LGHDT, YNNKEL (reference sequence). This CDR3 is built from 15 residues. Trimming took 1 base from V and 4 from J, leaving 14 bases between them. The CDR3 region has the DNA TGTGCCAGCAGCCAAGCCGGGATAGTGACATACGAGCAGTACTTC. Its translation is CASSQAGIVTYEQYF.

This clonotype was recorded many times. The gene calls are TRBV11-2 and TRBJ2-1; D is ambiguous. The germline V gene encodes CDR1 SGHAT and CDR2 FQNNGV. The CDR3 runs to 15 residues. V was shortened by 0 bases and J by 2 bases, with 8 bases between the two germline ends. The CDR3 is CASSLDGGPYNEQFF. The CDR3 nucleotides read TGTGCCAGCAGCTTAGATGGCGGACCCTACAATGAGCAGTTCTTC. The whole variable domain, remainder taken from reference TRBV11-2 and TRBJ2-1, is EAGVAQSPRYKIIEKRQSVAFWCNPISGHATLYWYQQILGQGPKLLIQFQNNGVVDDSQLPKDRFSAERLKGVDSTLKIQPAKLEDSAVYLCASSLDGGPYNEQFFGPGTRLTVL.

The chain couples TRBV19 to TRBJ2-7; 10 nucleotides agree with TRBD2. The length of the CDR3 is 14 residues. The germline V gene encodes CDR1 LNHDA and CDR2 SQIVND (reference sequence). V was pared by 6 bases and J by 2 bases, with 4 bases of the junction left unmatched. The CDR3 region has the DNA TGTGCCAGTAGGAGGACTAGCGGAACCTACGAGCAGTACTTC. Its translation: CASRRTSGTYEQYF.

V gene TRBV7-6 combines with J gene TRBJ2-2; 8 nucleotides match TRBD1. Germline CDR1 SGHVS, CDR2 FNYEAQ. The CDR3 has 16 amino acids. Trimming took 5 bases from V and 1 from J; bases not matched to a gene: 6. CDR3 protein: CASSRQGPLNTGELFF. In nucleotides, the CDR3 is TGTGCCAGCAGCAGACAGGGGCCATTGAACACCGGGGAGCTGTTTTTT.

This clonotype was observed at least ten times. The chain combines TRBV27 with TRBJ2-7; 8 nucleotides match TRBD2. Germline CDR1 MNHEY, CDR2 SMNVEV (reference sequence). The CDR3 totals 15 residues. Trimming took 3 bases from V and 3 from J; bases not matched to a gene: 7. This CDR3 reads CASSLVRGDGYEQYF. In DNA, the CDR3 is TGTGCCAGCAGTTTGGTGCGGGGGGATGGCTACGAGCAGTACTTC.

Ten or more counts support this clonotype. The chain employs TRBV5-5 and TRBJ1-4, with D possibly matching TRBD1 (5 bases). V dropped 3 bases and J dropped 0 bases, with 9 bases sitting between them. The CDR3 spans 15 residues. CDR1 is SGHKS, CDR2 YYEKEE, per germline (reference sequence). The CDR3 here is CASSYQGSTNEKLFF. The CDR3 DNA reads as TGTGCCAGCAGCTACCAGGGATCAACTAATGAAAAACTGTTTTTT.

This clonotype was detected only a few times. V gene TRBV15 combines with J gene TRBJ2-7; TRBD2 aligns across 10 bases. The CDR3 has 16 amino acids. The germline V gene has CDR1 LNHNV and CDR2 YYDKDF (reference sequence). J gave up 0 bases and V 3 bases, and 5 bases lay outside the gene matches. CDR3 region: CATSSRTSGLSYEQYF. As DNA, the CDR3 is TGTGCCACCAGCAGCCGGACTAGCGGACTCTCCTACGAGCAGTACTTC. The variable domain in full, completed from reference TRBV15 and TRBJ2-7, reads DAMVIQNPRYQVTQFGKPVTLSCSQTLNHNVMYWYQQKSSQAPKLLFHYYDKDFNNEADTPDNFQSRRPNTSFCFLDIRSPGLGDTAMYLCATSSRTSGLSYEQYFGPGTRLTVT.

By its share, this clonotype is medium-sized. V and J are TRBV5-1 and TRBJ1-6; TRBD1 agrees at 10 bases. This CDR3 comprises 15 residues. V trimming: 4 bases; J trimming: 7 bases; junction bases outside the gene matches: 5. Per germline, CDR1 SGHRS and CDR2 YFSETQ. The CDR3 DNA sequence: TGCGCCAGCAGCCCGGGACAGGGGCTGAATTCACCCCTCCACTTT. Amino acid sequence: CASSPGQGLNSPLHF.

The V gene is TRBV5-1, the J gene TRBJ1-1; TRBD1 agrees at 8 bases. Losses at the gene ends were 6 bases for V and 6 bases for J; bases not matched to a gene: 10. CDR1 is SGHRS, CDR2 YFSETQ, per germline. There are 14 residues in the CDR3. The CDR3 is CASTPDRARAEAFF. CDR3 sequence (DNA): TGCGCCAGCACCCCGGACAGGGCGAGGGCTGAAGCTTTCTTT.

This clonotype was seen many times. V usage is TRBV4-2 and J usage is TRBJ2-2, with TRBD2 matching over 8 bases. CDR3 length equals 17 residues. Germline V gene data show CDR1 as LGHNA and CDR2 as YNFKEQ. V lost 0 bases to trimming and J lost 0 bases; unmatched junction nucleotides: 3. The CDR3 bases are TGTGCCAGCAGCCAAGATAGCGGGACAACGAACACCGGGGAGCTGTTTTTT. The encoded protein is CASSQDSGTTNTGELFF.

This clonotype has a count of ten or more. V usage is TRBV3-1 and J usage is TRBJ2-7, with D possibly matching TRBD1 (8 bases). V lost 1 base and J lost 2, with 18 bases in between. Germline V gene data show CDR1 as LGHDT and CDR2 as YNNKEL (reference sequence). The CDR3 runs to 17 residues. The CDR3 region has the DNA TGTGCCAGCAGCCAAGGGGGGGGCGACAGGGGAGCCTACGAGCAGTACTTC. Its translation: CASSQGGGDRGAYEQYF.

As for this clonotype: An end of the junction does not agree with germline; a read error may underlie this. This chain uses TRBV27 with TRBJ2-1; D not resolved. The germline V gene has CDR1 MNHEY and CDR2 SMNVEV (reference sequence). The CDR3 loop spans 11 amino acids. CDR3 loop: CASSSGVELFF. CDR3 in DNA: TGTGCCAGCAGTTCCGGAGTAGAGCTGTTCTTC.

This clonotype appeared many times. This chain links TRBV28 with TRBJ2-7, with no clear D. V was clipped by 6 bases and J by 5 bases, with 14 bases between them. CDR1 and CDR2 from the germline V gene are MDHEN and SYDVKM. The CDR3 sequence is 13 residues long. CDR3 sequence: CASRETENHEQYF. CDR3 bases: TGTGCCAGCAGGGAGACCGAGAACCACGAGCAGTACTTC.

V gene TRBV5-5 combines with J gene TRBJ2-1; the D gene is possibly TRBD2 (6 bases). Germline V lookup: CDR1 SGHKS, CDR2 YYEKEE (reference sequence). The CDR3 spans 15 residues. V was trimmed by 4 bases and J by 1 base, leaving 12 bases between them. Here the CDR3 reads CASSPGGRSYNEQFF. CDR3 in DNA: TGTGCCAGCAGCCCCGGAGGGAGGTCCTACAATGAGCAGTTCTTC. Supplemented by reference TRBV5-5 and TRBJ2-1, the full variable domain reads DAGVTQSPTHLIKTRGQQVTLRCSPISGHKSVSWYQQVLGQGPQFIFQYYEKEERGRGNFPDRFSARQFPNYSSELNVNALLLGDSALYLCASSPGGRSYNEQFFGPGTRLTVL.

This clonotype came up a few times. The junction differs from germline at one of its ends, possibly a read error. The rearrangement links TRBV6-4 to TRBJ2-3, with 7 bases that match TRBD2. This CDR3 has 14 residues. Germline loops: CDR1 MRHNA, CDR2 SNTAGT. Here the CDR3 DNA reads TGTGCCAACAGTGGCGGACTAGTGGGAGATACGCAGTATTTT. Residues: CANSGGLVGDTQYF.

V is TRBV20-1 and J is TRBJ2-1; 9 bases are a match to TRBD1. The CDR3 extends over 16 amino acids. CDR1 is DFQATT and CDR2 is SNEGSKA in the germline V gene (reference sequence). V trimming: 0 bases; J trimming: 3 bases; junction bases outside the gene matches: 6. CDR3 sequence (DNA): TGCAGTGCTAGAGAACGGGACAGGGCCGACTACAATGAGCAGTTCTTC. This encodes CSARERDRADYNEQFF.

This clonotype has a count of ten or more. V and J are TRBV20-1 and TRBJ2-3; 8 bases agree with TRBD1. Germline values: CDR1 DFQATT, CDR2 SNEGSKA (reference sequence). Germline trimming cut 6 bases from V and 1 base from J; bases unmatched to any gene: 3. This CDR3 is built from 13 residues. This chain's CDR3 is CSAKTGGTDTQYF. The CDR3 bases are TGCAGTGCCAAGACAGGGGGCACAGATACGCAGTATTTT.

This clonotype was counted ten times or more. V and J are TRBV6-2 or TRBV6-3 and TRBJ2-1; TRBD1 is a possible D gene (5 bases). Germline V CDR1 and CDR2: MNHEY, SVGEGT. CDR3 length: 14 amino acids. The germline V and J ends were trimmed by 6 bases and 1 base, with 10 bases remaining between them. The CDR3 loop is CASRQVTSYNEQFF. The CDR3 DNA is TGTGCCAGCAGACAGGTCACATCCTACAATGAGCAGTTCTTC.

This clonotype appeared many times. The rearrangement links TRBV4-1 to TRBJ1-2; D perhaps matches TRBD1 (5 bases). V was cut by 2 bases and J by 6 bases, with 10 bases left in between. The CDR3 contains 13 residues. Germline values: CDR1 MGHRA, CDR2 YSYEKL. Here the CDR3 reads CASSQQGVDGYTF. CDR3 coding DNA: TGCGCCAGCAGCCAACAGGGAGTGGATGGCTACACCTTC.

This clonotype was recorded at least ten times. The chain uses TRBV4-2 and TRBJ1-2; D ambiguous. V shed 3 bases and J shed 8 bases, with 28 bases lying between them. Germline CDR1 and CDR2: LGHNA and YNFKEQ. The CDR3 extends over 18 amino acids. CDR3 residues: CASSHPTAATSDRRGYTF. In DNA form, the CDR3 reads TGTGCCAGCAGCCACCCAACGGCGGCAACATCCGATCGGAGGGGCTACACCTTC.

This rearrangement joins TRBV20-1 to TRBJ2-3; possibly TRBD1 for D (5 bases). V lost 7 bases to trimming and J lost 4 bases, with 9 bases between them. CDR3 length: 11 residues. From germline, CDR1 is DFQATT and CDR2 SNEGSKA (reference sequence). CDR3 residues: CSEGVPDTQYF. CDR3 coding DNA: TGCAGTGAAGGGGTCCCAGATACGCAGTATTTT.

In its sample, this clonotype was seen many times. The rearrangement joins TRBV20-1 to TRBJ2-7; 14 positions match TRBD2. Germline assignment: CDR1 DFQATT and CDR2 SNEGSKA (reference sequence). This CDR3 spans 18 amino acids. J lost 0 bases, V lost 5 bases, and 12 bases had no gene match. This CDR3 is CSADGTSGGKGDSYEQYF. The CDR3, as DNA: TGCAGTGCTGACGGGACTAGCGGGGGAAAGGGGGACTCCTACGAGCAGTACTTC.

This clonotype occurred many times. The chain uses TRBV20-1 and TRBJ2-3, with 8 bases identical to TRBD2. The V gene's germline CDR1 is DFQATT and CDR2 SNEGSKA (reference sequence). The CDR3 consists of 13 residues. Trimming took 2 bases from V and 3 from J; bases not matched to a gene: 1. The CDR3, as DNA: TGCAGTGCTAGACTAGCGGGTACAGATACGCAGTATTTT. This sequence encodes CSARLAGTDTQYF.

This clonotype has ten or more counts. This chain links TRBV15 with TRBJ2-5; 8 nucleotides line up with TRBD2. Germline-derived CDR1 and CDR2 are LNHNV and YYDKDF (reference sequence). V shed 0 bases, J shed 1 base, and the junction held 4 bases outside the gene matches. The CDR3 totals 16 residues. CDR3 coding DNA: TGTGCCACCAGCAGAGATCTCCGGGGGGGCCAAGAGACCCAGTACTTC. This encodes CATSRDLRGGQETQYF.